This T cell receptor (beta chain) was identified in a study of CD8 T cells in Susac syndrome. Germline CDR1 reads LNHDA; CDR2 reads SQIVND (reference sequence). V lost 3 bases to trimming and J lost 4 bases, with 9 bases between them. The CDR3 has 13 amino acids. Sequencing of TCR beta was performed on blood CD8+ and CD4+ T cells. RNA totalling roughly 0.5 to 1 ug underwent reverse transcription with random hexamers. MiXCR, applied by TCRdb to the immunoSEQ multiplex PCR reads, yields one record per CDR3 protein. This sample carries approximately 160,000 distinct CDR3 sequences, around 93% of them seen once, and the ten largest clones take 0.09% to 0.095%.

The chain has TRBV19 and TRBJ1-2; the D is unclear. Input material: CD4+ T cells from PBMCs. The sequence was obtained from a human donor with multiple sclerosis. The CDR3 is CASSMPGTYGYTF. The DNA of the CDR3 is TGTGCCAGTAGTATGCCCGGCACCTATGGCTACACCTTC.